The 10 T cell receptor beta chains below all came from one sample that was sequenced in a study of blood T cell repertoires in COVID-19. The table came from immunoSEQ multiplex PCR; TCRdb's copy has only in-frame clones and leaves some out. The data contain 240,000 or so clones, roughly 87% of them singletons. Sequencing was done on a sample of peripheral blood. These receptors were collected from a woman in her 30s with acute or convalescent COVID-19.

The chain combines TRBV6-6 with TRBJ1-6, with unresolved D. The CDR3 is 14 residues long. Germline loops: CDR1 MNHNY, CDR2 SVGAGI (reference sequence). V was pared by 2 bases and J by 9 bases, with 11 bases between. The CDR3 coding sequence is TGTGCCAGCAGTTACGAGGGTGGCGGTTCACCCCTCCACTTT. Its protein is CASSYEGGGSPLHF.

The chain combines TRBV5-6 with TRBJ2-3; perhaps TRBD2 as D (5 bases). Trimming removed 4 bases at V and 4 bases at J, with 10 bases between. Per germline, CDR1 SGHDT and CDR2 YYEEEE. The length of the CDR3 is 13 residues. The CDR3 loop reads CASSGRVADTQYF. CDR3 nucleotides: TGTGCCAGCAGCGGGCGGGTTGCAGATACGCAGTATTTT.

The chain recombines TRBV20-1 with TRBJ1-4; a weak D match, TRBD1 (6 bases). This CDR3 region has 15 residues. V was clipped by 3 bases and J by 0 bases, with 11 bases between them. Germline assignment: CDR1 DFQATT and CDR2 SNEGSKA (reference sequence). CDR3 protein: CSASRGAATNEKLFF. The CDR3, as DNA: TGCAGTGCTAGTCGGGGGGCCGCAACTAATGAAAAACTGTTTTTT.

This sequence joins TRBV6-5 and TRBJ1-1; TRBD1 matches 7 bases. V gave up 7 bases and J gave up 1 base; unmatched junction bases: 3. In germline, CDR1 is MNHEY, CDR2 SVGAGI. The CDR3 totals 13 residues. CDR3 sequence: CASNWDRNTEAFF. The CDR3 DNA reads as TGTGCCAGCAACTGGGACAGGAACACTGAAGCTTTCTTT.

The CDR3 nucleotides are TGCAGCGTTGAAGAAGTCCCCAGGATCTTCGGTGGCTACACCTTC. It is translated as CSVEEVPRIFGGYTF. The chain carries TRBV29-1 and TRBJ1-2; D unresolved. Trimming took off 0 bases at V and 7 bases at J, with 18 bases between the two ends. CDR3 size: 15 residues. In germline, CDR1 is SQVTM, CDR2 ANQGSEA.

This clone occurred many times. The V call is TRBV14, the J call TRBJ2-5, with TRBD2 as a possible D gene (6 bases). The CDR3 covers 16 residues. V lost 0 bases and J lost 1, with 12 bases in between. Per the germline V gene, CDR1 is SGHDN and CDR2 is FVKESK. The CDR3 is CASSQESGLPQETQYF. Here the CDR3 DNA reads TGTGCCAGCAGCCAAGAAAGCGGGCTCCCCCAAGAGACCCAGTACTTC.

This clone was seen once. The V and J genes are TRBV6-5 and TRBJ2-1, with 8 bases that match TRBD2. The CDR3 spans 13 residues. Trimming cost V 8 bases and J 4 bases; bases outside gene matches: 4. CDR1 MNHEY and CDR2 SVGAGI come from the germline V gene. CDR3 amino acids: CASGTSVYNEQFF. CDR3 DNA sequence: TGTGCCAGCGGGACTAGTGTATACAATGAGCAGTTCTTC.

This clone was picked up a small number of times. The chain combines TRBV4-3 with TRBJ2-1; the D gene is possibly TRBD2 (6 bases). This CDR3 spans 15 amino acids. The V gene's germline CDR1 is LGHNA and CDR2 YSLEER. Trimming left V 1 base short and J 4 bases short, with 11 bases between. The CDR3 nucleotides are TGCGCCAGCAGCCAAGGGGGAGGCCGGTACAATGAGCAGTTCTTC. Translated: CASSQGGGRYNEQFF.

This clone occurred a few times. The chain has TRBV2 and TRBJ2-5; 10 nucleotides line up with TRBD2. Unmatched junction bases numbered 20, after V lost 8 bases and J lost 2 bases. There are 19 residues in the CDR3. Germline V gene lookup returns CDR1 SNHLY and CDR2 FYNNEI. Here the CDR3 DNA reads TGTGCCAGCTATTTAACCGGGACTAGCGAGAAATATCTACAAGAGACCCAGTACTTC. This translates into CASYLTGTSEKYLQETQYF.

CDR3 nucleotide sequence: TGTGCCAGTAGTATGGGGACTCGCTCAGGGCACTACGAGCAGTACTTC. Translating gives CASSMGTRSGHYEQYF. The chain employs TRBV19 and TRBJ2-7, with D maybe TRBD2 (6 bases). The V end lost 3 bases, the J end lost 3 bases, and 18 bases lay between the germline ends. This CDR3 comprises 16 residues. Germline V gene data show CDR1 as LNHDA and CDR2 as SQIVND (reference sequence). The full variable domain, rest sourced from reference TRBV19 and TRBJ2-7, is DGGITQSPKYLFRKEGQNVTLSCEQNLNHDAMYWYRQDPGQGLRLIYYSQIVNDFQKGDIAEGYSVSREKKESFPLTVTSAQKNPTAFYLCASSMGTRSGHYEQYFGPGTRLTVT.